This T cell receptor beta chain was found in a study of blood T cells in healthy people across ages. Study-wide context: About one barcoded beta molecule per two T cells was captured by template switching.

The table lists this clonotype with a few counts. What it recognizes is unknown. Study-wide findings and caveats: Unknown donor CMV status possibly confounded expanded clonotype changes.

Through a sample-barcoded 5' primer and a J-beta primer mix, a second PCR was run for about 7 to 12 cycles. TCRdb reprocessed the 5' RACE reads with MiXCR, giving one entry per CDR3 protein. The sample shows 550,000 to 750,000 distinct CDR3 sequences, around 21% of them seen only once. The CDR3 spans 12 residues. V lost 4 bases and J 5 bases, leaving 12 bases between the germline ends. From germline, CDR1 is DFQATT and CDR2 SNEGSKA (reference sequence). The chain is built from TRBV20-1 and TRBJ2-7; unclear D gene. This clonotype was obtained from a man in his 70s in good health. Sequencing used blood. The CDR3 DNA reads as TGCAGTGCTATAACGGACCCCCACGAGCAGTACTTC. Translating gives CSAITDPHEQYF.